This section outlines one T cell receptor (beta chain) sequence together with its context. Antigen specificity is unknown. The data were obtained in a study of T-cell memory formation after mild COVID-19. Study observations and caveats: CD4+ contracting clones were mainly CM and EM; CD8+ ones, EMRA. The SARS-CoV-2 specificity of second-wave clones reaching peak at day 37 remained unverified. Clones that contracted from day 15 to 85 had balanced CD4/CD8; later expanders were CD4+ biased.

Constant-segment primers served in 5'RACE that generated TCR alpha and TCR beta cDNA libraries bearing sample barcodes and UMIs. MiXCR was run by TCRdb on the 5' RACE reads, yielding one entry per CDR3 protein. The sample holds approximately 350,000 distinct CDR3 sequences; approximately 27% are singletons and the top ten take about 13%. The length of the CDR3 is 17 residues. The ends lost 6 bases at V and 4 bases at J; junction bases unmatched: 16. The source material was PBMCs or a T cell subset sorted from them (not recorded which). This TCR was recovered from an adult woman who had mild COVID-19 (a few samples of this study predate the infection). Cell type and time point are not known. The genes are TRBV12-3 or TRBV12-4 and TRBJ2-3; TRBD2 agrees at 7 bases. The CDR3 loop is CASSLPGGSHLPDTQYF. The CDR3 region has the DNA TGTGCCAGCAGCCTTCCGGGGGGTAGCCACCTTCCAGATACGCAGTATTTT.